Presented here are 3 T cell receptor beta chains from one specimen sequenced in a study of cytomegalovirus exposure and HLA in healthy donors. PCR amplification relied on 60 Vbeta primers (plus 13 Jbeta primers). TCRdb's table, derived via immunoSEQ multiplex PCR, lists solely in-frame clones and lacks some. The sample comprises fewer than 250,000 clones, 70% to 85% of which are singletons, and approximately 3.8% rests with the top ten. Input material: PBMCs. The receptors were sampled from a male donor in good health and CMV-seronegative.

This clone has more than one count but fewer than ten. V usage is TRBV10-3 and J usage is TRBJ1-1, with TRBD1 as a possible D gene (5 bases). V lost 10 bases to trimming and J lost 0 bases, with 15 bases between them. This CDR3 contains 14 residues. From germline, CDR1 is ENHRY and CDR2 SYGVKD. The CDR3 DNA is TGTGCCACCAATACCGGGACTGTGAACACTGAAGCTTTCTTT. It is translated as CATNTGTVNTEAFF.

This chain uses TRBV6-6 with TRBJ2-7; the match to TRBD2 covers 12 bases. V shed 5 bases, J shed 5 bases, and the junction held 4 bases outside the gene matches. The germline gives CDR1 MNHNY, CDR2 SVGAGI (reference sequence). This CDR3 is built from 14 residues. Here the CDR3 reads CASSTGLAGNEQYF. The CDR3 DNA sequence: TGTGCCAGCAGTACGGGACTAGCGGGTAACGAGCAGTACTTC.

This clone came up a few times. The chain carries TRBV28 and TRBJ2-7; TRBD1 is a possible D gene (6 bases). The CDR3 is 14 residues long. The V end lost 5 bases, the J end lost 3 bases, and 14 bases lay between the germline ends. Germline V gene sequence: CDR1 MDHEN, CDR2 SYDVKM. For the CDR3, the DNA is TGTGCCAGCAGTCCTGACAGGCTATTCTACGAGCAGTACTTC. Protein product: CASSPDRLFYEQYF.